This T cell receptor beta chain was sequenced for a study of long-term antiretroviral therapy in people with HIV. Overall study findings and caveats: Blood in the study was drawn between 2004 and 2017, possibly under older ART regimens, which may be less effective than current ones.

A v3.0 immunoSEQ assay was performed at survey level. Assay: immunoSEQ multiplex PCR; the TCRdb copy retains only in-frame clones and omits some. The top ten clones hold 2% to 2.5% of a sample with 20,000 to 25,000 clones, around 95% of them seen once. The V gene's germline CDR1 is DFQATT and CDR2 SNEGSKA (reference sequence). The CDR3 runs 11 residues. V dropped 3 bases and J dropped 7 bases, with 7 bases sitting between them. Of note for this clone: The antigen is not known.

The specimen was unsorted PBMCs, collected less than 5 years after starting antiretroviral therapy. The TCR sequence derives from a woman aged 45-60 years with HIV. V and J are TRBV20-1 and TRBJ2-1; no definite D call. The CDR3, as DNA: TGCAGTGCTAGCGGTAGGAATGAGCAGTTCTTC. Its translation is CSASGRNEQFF.